The 23 T cell receptor beta chains in this list originate from one sample, sequenced in a study of metastatic and nonmetastatic thyroid tumors. TCRdb reprocessed the PCR reads via MiXCR. There are approximately 29,000 clones in the sample; around 30% occur only once, and over 30% lies in the top ten. There were no patients who had received any treatment before thyroid surgery. The sample was blood. The receptors derive from a female donor with papillary thyroid cancer or a benign thyroid nodule (not recorded which). Some clones in this sample may be carry-over from other donors' samples.

This clone has a count of ten or more. The chain has TRBV30 and TRBJ2-7, with D maybe TRBD1 (5 bases). This CDR3 has 12 residues. Germline-derived CDR1 and CDR2 are GTSNPN and SVGIG (reference sequence). V shed 3 bases and J shed 3 bases, with 9 bases lying between them. Written as DNA, the CDR3 is TGTGCCTGGAGCGACAGCCACTACGAGCAGTACTTC. This translates into CAWSDSHYEQYF.

This clone was seen repeatedly, ten times or more. This rearrangement joins TRBV11-2 to TRBJ2-7, with D unclear. This CDR3 region has 12 residues. Germline values: CDR1 SGHAT, CDR2 FQNNGV. Trimming removed 4 bases from V and 9 bases from J, with 13 bases in between. This CDR3 is CASSSGPEAQYF. The CDR3 DNA reads TGTGCCAGCAGCTCTGGCCCCGAGGCGCAGTACTTC.

This clone was picked up many times. Being one base from a much bigger clone, this may be a read error. The chain employs TRBV28 and TRBJ1-1; D is ambiguous. Germline V gene sequence: CDR1 MDHEN, CDR2 SYDVKM. The CDR3 length is 15 residues. The CDR3 nucleotides are TGTGCCAACAGTTATTATGTAGGGAAGGGCCCTGAAGCTTTCTTT. It yields the protein CANSYYVGKGPEAFF.

The V gene is TRBV11-1, the J gene TRBJ1-1; 7 bases are shared with TRBD1. The length of the CDR3 is 16 residues. Germline CDR1 SGHAT, CDR2 FQDESV (reference sequence). The J segment lost 2 bases and the V segment lost 3 bases, leaving 9 bases of the junction unmatched. The DNA for the CDR3 is TGTGCCAGCAGCTTCCCGGCAGGGGGTTTTAACACTGAAGCTTTCTTT. It encodes CASSFPAGGFNTEAFF. The variable domain in full, completed from reference TRBV11-1 and TRBJ1-1, reads EAEVAQSPRYKITEKSQAVAFWCDPISGHATLYWYRQILGQGPELLVQFQDESVVDDSQLPKDRFSAERLKGVDSTLKIQPAELGDSAMYLCASSFPAGGFNTEAFFGQGTRLTVV.

With regard to this clone: This sample includes further DNA sequences coding for the same CDR3. The chain employs TRBV5-4 and TRBJ2-2; the D is unclear. CDR3 length equals 12 residues. Trimming stripped 4 bases from V and 1 base from J, with 2 bases between. From germline, CDR1 is SGHNT and CDR2 YYREEE (reference sequence). In nucleotides, the CDR3 is TGTGCCAGCAGCAGGAACACCGGGGAGCTGTTTTTT. As protein: CASSRNTGELFF.

This clone was detected ten times or more. The V call is TRBV12-3 or TRBV12-4, the J call TRBJ2-7; D might be TRBD2 (6 bases). Trimming cost V 5 bases and J 4 bases, with 21 bases left between them. The CDR3 has 16 amino acids. CDR3 nucleotide sequence: TGTGCCAGCAGTCCCCGCCATGGCGGGATTGGGTACGAGCAGTACTTC. It codes for CASSPRHGGIGYEQYF.

The V gene is TRBV6-2 or TRBV6-3, the J gene TRBJ1-1, with TRBD1 identical over 7 bases. Germline values: CDR1 MNHEY, CDR2 SVGEGT. V lost 5 bases, J lost 2 bases, and 20 bases stayed unmatched. CDR3 size: 19 residues. The CDR3 protein is CASSTIQGQVFRRNTEAFF. CDR3 bases: TGTGCCAGCAGTACAATCCAAGGACAGGTATTTCGACGAAACACTGAAGCTTTCTTT.

This chain links TRBV6-1 with TRBJ2-7; D may be TRBD2 (6 bases). Germline CDR1 MNHNS, CDR2 SASEGT. V was trimmed by 7 bases and J by 3 bases, leaving 13 bases between them. The CDR3 is made up of 13 amino acids. The CDR3 protein is CASNRQGLYEQYF. In DNA form, the CDR3 reads TGTGCCAGCAATCGTCAGGGACTCTACGAGCAGTACTTC.

This clone appeared many times. This chain links TRBV12-3 or TRBV12-4 with TRBJ1-2; D not certain. CDR3 length: 13 residues. The V gene lost 3 bases and the J gene lost 8 bases, with 13 bases spanning the gap. The CDR3 region is CASSFGQAGGYTF. For the CDR3, the DNA is TGTGCCAGCAGTTTCGGGCAGGCGGGCGGCTACACCTTC.

The chain combines TRBV7-8 with TRBJ1-2; D remains unclear. This CDR3 is built from 14 residues. In germline, CDR1 is SGHVS, CDR2 FQNEAQ. V was pared by 1 base and J by 1 base, with 7 bases between. The CDR3 loop is CASSLDPNNYGYTF. As DNA, the CDR3 is TGTGCCAGCAGCTTAGATCCCAATAACTATGGCTACACCTTC.

This clone appeared many times. The identical CDR3 is also encoded by other nucleotide sequences in the sample. V is TRBV14 and J is TRBJ1-2; 7 positions match TRBD1. The CDR3 consists of 16 residues. Germline CDR1 SGHDN, CDR2 FVKESK. Trimming took 3 bases from V and 6 from J; bases not matched to a gene: 13. For the CDR3, the DNA is TGTGCCAGCAGCCAGCTCAACTCCGGGACAGAAGATGGCTACACCTTC. It specifies CASSQLNSGTEDGYTF.

This clone was counted many times. J is TRBJ1-2 and V is TRBV7-8; TRBD1 aligns across 8 bases. This CDR3 is 13 amino acids long. CDR1 and CDR2 (germline): SGHVS, FQNEAQ. V dropped 1 base and J dropped 7; count of bases not matched to a gene: 2. The DNA for the CDR3 is TGTGCCAGCAGCTTAGTGGACAGGGTTGGCTACACCTTC. Protein sequence: CASSLVDRVGYTF.

With regard to this clone: The junction and the germline gene differ at one end; a read error may be behind it. This chain joins TRBV27 and TRBJ2-1; 8 positions agree with TRBD1. Germline values: CDR1 MNHEY, CDR2 SMNVEV (reference sequence). The CDR3 length is 15 residues. The CDR3 DNA reads TGTGCCAGCAGTTTAGGGACAGGCAGGAATAATGATCAGTTCTTC. The encoded protein is CASSLGTGRNNDQFF.

This clone was counted many times. This sample includes further DNA sequences coding for the same CDR3. The rearrangement uses TRBV6-2 or TRBV6-3 and TRBJ2-7, with D possibly called TRBD1 or TRBD2 (5 bases each). Trimming took off 10 bases at V and 3 bases at J, with 13 bases between the two ends. Germline CDR1 is MNHEY and CDR2 is SVGEGT. This CDR3 region has 12 residues. The CDR3 loop reads CATFGGSYEQYF. CDR3 coding DNA: TGTGCCACCTTTGGGGGTAGCTACGAGCAGTACTTC.

This clone appeared a single time. The CDR3 nucleotides are TGCGCCGGAAGCTTGGGGGACAGTCGGGCAGAGACCCAGTACTTC. Its translation: CAGSLGDSRAETQYF. The rearrangement links TRBV5-1 to TRBJ2-5; 7 positions match TRBD1. CDR1 is SGHRS and CDR2 is YFSETQ in the germline V gene. V lost 10 bases, J lost 4 bases, and 16 bases stayed unmatched. The CDR3 has 15 residues.

With respect to this clone: A much bigger clone sits one base away, suggesting this may be a read error. The V gene is TRBV30, the J gene TRBJ2-7; a possible D gene is TRBD1 (6 bases). The CDR3 covers 12 residues. From germline, CDR1 is GTSNPN and CDR2 SVGIG (reference sequence). CDR3 nucleotide sequence: TGTGTCTCCCATCCAAGGGGGTACGAGCAGTACTTC. Protein sequence: CVSHPRGYEQYF.

This clone was detected ten times or more. The chain uses TRBV18 and TRBJ2-5; D unresolved. V lost 3 bases and J 7 bases, leaving 15 bases between the germline ends. CDR1 and CDR2 from the germline V gene are KGHSH and LQKENI. The CDR3 runs 14 residues. CDR3 residues: CASSPARTSGTQYF. For the CDR3, the DNA is TGTGCCAGCTCACCGGCCCGGACGTCAGGGACCCAGTACTTC.

This clone was seen many times. The rearrangement joins TRBV19 to TRBJ2-5; TRBD1 or TRBD2 may be the D gene (5 bases each). The V end was cut by 3 bases, the J end by 5 bases, with 13 bases between. The CDR3 spans 14 residues. Germline CDR1 LNHDA, CDR2 SQIVND (reference sequence). CDR3 sequence: CASSIYGARETQYF. The CDR3 nucleotides are TGTGCCAGTAGTATCTACGGGGCGAGGGAGACCCAGTACTTC.

Of note for this clone: Relative to the germline gene, one junction end is altered; a read error may explain this. This chain connects TRBV6-2 or TRBV6-3 to TRBJ2-3; D may match TRBD1 or TRBD2 (5 bases each). Germline-derived CDR1 and CDR2 are MNHEY and SVGEGT. The CDR3 is made up of 15 amino acids. CDR3 protein: CAGRRGSRETDTQYF. Written as DNA, the CDR3 is TGTGCCGGCAGACGTGGGTCCAGGGAGACAGATACGCAGTATTTT.

Only a few counts were recorded for this clone. The CDR3 coding sequence is TGTGCCAGCAGACTAGATCTCTACGAGCAGTACTTC. Protein: CASRLDLYEQYF. J is TRBJ2-7 and V is TRBV2, with a weak D call TRBD2 (5 bases). The CDR3 runs 12 residues. CDR1 and CDR2 (germline): SNHLY, FYNNEI. V was pared by 6 bases and J by 3 bases, with 9 bases between.

This clone was counted many times. This chain links TRBV5-1 with TRBJ1-2, with 9 positions matching TRBD1. J lost 1 base, V lost 2 bases, and 12 bases had no gene match. The germline V gene has CDR1 SGHRS and CDR2 YFSETQ. The CDR3 loop spans 18 amino acids. CDR3 sequence reads: CASSLSGTGTDFNYGYTF. In nucleotides, the CDR3 is TGCGCCAGCAGCTTATCCGGGACAGGGACCGATTTTAACTATGGCTACACCTTC.

The genes are TRBV20-1 and TRBJ2-1, with TRBD2 matching over 15 bases. The V segment lost 4 bases and the J segment 7 bases; nucleotides outside the gene matches: 14. The CDR3 consists of 18 residues. Germline V gene sequence: CDR1 DFQATT, CDR2 SNEGSKA (reference sequence). The CDR3 coding sequence is TGCAGTGCTATATCTGGACTAGCGGGAGGGTTAGTAAAAAATGAGCAGTTCTTC. As protein: CSAISGLAGGLVKNEQFF.

This clone was seen ten or more times. This chain joins TRBV4-2 and TRBJ2-1; 8 nucleotides line up with TRBD2. This CDR3 is built from 15 residues. From germline, CDR1 is LGHNA and CDR2 YNFKEQ. The junction had 4 bases not matched to a gene; V was cut back by 4 bases and J by 2 bases. The CDR3: CASSRSSGPYNEQFF. The DNA for the CDR3 is TGTGCCAGCAGCCGGTCTAGCGGGCCCTACAATGAGCAGTTCTTC.